The T cell receptor beta chain under discussion was sequenced for a study of siplizumab effects on memory and regulatory T cells. General observations from the study: Of the proliferating CD4+ or CD8+ clones, roughly 75-95% lacked a naive or memory phenotype that could be assigned.

Worth noting for this clone: The antigen remains undetermined.

It was about 100,000 TCR templates that were assayed per sample. Sequenced by immunoSEQ multiplex PCR; TCRdb stores in-frame clones only, minus some. The table includes 55,000 to 70,000 clones, about 92% detected once. This sequence originates from a human donor in good health. The material sequenced was CD8+ T cells sorted from blood.

The CDR3 loop is CASSPPPGGSVHTEAFF. The CDR3 region has the DNA TGTGCCAGCTCACCACCCCCAGGGGGGTCCGTTCACACTGAAGCTTTCTTT. J is TRBJ1-1 and V is TRBV18; 7 bases are shared with TRBD1. CDR1 is KGHSH and CDR2 is LQKENI in the germline V gene. J lost 3 bases, V lost 0 bases, and 10 bases had no gene match. CDR3 length: 17 amino acids.